This T cell receptor (beta chain) was sequenced for a study of cytomegalovirus exposure and HLA in healthy donors. PCR amplification relied on 60 Vbeta primers (plus 13 Jbeta primers). This table comes from immunoSEQ multiplex PCR, and its TCRdb copy is limited to in-frame clones, with some not included. The sample yields 190,000 or so clones, 65% to 85% seen once. The CDR3 consists of 13 residues. V lost 6 bases, J lost 8 bases, and 10 bases stayed unmatched. In germline, CDR1 is SGHRS, CDR2 YFSETQ. The V and J genes are TRBV5-1 and TRBJ2-5; 7 positions match TRBD2. Sequencing used PBMCs. The source of this sequence is a boy between 2 and 10 years old in good health and CMV-seronegative. CDR3 protein: CASKASGADTQYF. CDR3 bases: TGCGCCAGCAAGGCTAGCGGAGCAGATACCCAGTACTTC.